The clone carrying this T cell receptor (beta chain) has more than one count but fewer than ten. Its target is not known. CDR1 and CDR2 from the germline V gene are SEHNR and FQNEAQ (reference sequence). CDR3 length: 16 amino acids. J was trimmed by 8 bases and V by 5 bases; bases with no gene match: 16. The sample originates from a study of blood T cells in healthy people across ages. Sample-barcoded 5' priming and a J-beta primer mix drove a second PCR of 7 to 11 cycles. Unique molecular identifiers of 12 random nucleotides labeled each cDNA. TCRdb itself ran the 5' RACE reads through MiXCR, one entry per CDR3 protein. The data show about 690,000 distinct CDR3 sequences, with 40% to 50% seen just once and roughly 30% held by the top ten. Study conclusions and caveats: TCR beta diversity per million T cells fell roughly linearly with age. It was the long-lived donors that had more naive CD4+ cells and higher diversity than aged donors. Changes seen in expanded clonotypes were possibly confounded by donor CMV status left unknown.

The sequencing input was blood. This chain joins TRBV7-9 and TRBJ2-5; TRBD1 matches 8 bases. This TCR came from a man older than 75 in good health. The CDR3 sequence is CASSQGGDRLKNTQYF. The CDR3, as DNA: TGTGCCAGCAGCCAGGGCGGGGACAGGTTAAAGAATACCCAGTACTTC.